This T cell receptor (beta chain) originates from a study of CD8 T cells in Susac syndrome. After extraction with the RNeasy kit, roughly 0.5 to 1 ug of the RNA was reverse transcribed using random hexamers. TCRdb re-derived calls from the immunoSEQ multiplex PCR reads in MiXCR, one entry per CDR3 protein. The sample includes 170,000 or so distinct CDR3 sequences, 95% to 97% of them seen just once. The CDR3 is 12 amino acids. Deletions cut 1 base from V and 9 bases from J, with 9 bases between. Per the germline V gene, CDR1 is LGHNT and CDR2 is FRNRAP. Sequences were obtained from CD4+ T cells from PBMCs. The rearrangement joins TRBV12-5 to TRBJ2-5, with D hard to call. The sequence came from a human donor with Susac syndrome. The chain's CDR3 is CASGLDNRSQYF. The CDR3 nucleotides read TGTGCTAGTGGTTTGGACAACCGATCCCAGTACTTC.